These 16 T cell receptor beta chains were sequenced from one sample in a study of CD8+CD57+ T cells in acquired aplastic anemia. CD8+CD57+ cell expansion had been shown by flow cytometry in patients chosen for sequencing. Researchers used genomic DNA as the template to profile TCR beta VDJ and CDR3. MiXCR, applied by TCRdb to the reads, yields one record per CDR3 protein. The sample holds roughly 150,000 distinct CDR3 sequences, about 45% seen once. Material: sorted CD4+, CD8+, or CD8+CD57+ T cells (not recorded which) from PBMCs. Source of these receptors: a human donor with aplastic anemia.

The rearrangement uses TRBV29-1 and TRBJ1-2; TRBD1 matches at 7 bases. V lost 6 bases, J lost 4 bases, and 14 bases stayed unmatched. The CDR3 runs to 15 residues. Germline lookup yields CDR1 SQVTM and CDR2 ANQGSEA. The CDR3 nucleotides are TGCAGCGTGTCCGGGACAGAGATCTCCCTCTATGGCTACACCTTC. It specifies CSVSGTEISLYGYTF.

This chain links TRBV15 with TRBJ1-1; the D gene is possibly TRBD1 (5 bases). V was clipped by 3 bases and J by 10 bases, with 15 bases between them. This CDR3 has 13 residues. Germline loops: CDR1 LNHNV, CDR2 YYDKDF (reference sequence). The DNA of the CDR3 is TGTGCCACCAGCAGCGTCGCAGGGTCTTTAGCTTTCTTT. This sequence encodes CATSSVAGSLAFF.

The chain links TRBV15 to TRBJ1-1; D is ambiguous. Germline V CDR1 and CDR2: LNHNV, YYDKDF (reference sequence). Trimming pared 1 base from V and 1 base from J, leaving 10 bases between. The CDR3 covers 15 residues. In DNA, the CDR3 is TGTGCCACCAGCAGAGTTTTTGCTAAGAACACTGAAGCTTTCTTT. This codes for CATSRVFAKNTEAFF.

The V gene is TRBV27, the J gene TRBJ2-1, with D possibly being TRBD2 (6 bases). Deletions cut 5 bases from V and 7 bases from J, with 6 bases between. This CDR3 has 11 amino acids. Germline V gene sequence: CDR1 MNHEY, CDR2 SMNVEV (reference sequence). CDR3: CASSRGNEQFF. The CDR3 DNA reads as TGTGCCAGCAGTCGGGGGAATGAGCAGTTCTTC.

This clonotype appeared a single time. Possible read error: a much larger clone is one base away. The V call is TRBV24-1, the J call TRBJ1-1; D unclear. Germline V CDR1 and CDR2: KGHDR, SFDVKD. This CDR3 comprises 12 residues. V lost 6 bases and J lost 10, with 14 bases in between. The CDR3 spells CATSFGPSGAFF. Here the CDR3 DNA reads TGTGCCACCAGTTTTGGTCCTTCGGGAGCTTTCTTT.

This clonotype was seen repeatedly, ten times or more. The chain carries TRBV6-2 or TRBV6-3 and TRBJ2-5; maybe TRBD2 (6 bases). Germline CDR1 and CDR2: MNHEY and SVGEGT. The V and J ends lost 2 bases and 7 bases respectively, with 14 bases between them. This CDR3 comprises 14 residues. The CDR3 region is CASSYAAGRGTQYF. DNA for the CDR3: TGTGCCAGCAGTTACGCCGCGGGGCGGGGGACCCAGTACTTC.

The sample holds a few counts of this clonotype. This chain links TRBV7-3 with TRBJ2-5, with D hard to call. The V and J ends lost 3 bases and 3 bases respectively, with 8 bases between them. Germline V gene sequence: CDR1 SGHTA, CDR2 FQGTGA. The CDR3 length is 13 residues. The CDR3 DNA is TGTGCCAGCAGCTTCAGTGGAGAAGAGACCCAGTACTTC. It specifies CASSFSGEETQYF.

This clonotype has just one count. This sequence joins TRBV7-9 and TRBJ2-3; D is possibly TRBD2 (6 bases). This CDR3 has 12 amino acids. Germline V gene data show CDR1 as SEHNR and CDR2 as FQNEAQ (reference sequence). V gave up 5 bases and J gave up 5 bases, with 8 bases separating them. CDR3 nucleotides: TGTGCCAGCAGCAGGGAGGTAGATACGCAGTATTTT. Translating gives CASSREVDTQYF. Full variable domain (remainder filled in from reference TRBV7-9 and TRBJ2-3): DTGVSQNPRHKITKRGQNVTFRCDPISEHNRLYWYRQTLGQGPEFLTYFQNEAQLEKSRLLSDRFSAERPKGSFSTLEIQRTEQGDSAMYLCASSREVDTQYFGPGTRLTVL.

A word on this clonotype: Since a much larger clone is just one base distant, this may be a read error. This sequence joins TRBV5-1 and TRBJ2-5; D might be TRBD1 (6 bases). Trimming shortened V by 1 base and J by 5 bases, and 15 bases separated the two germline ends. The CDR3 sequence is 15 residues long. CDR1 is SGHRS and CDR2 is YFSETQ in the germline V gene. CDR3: CASSLSRGRGETQYF. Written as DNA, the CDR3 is TGCGCCAGCAGCTTGTCCCGGGGCAGGGGTGAGACCCAGTACTTC.

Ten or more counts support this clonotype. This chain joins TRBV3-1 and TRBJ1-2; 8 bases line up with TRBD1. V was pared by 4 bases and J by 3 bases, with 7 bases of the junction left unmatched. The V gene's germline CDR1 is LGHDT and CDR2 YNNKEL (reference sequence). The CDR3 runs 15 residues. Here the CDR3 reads CASSPRDRRHYGYTF. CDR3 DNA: TGTGCCAGCAGCCCACGGGACAGGCGGCACTATGGCTACACCTTC. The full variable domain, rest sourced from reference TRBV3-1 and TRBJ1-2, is DTAVSQTPKYLVTQMGNDKSIKCEQNLGHDTMYWYKQDSKKFLKIMFSYNNKELIINETVPNRFSPKSPDKAHLNLHINSLELGDSAVYFCASSPRDRRHYGYTFGSGTRLTVV.

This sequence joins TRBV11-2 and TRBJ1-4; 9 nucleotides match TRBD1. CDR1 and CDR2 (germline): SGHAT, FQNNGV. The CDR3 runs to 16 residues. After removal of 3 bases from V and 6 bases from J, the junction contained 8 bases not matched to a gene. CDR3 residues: CASSLGQGLLHEKLFF. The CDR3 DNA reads TGTGCCAGCAGCTTGGGACAGGGCCTCCTACATGAAAAACTGTTTTTT.

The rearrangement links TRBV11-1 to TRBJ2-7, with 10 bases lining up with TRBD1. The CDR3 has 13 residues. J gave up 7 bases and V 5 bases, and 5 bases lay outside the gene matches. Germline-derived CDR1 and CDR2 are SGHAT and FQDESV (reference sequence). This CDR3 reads CASSLRTGGEQYF. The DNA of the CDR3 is TGTGCCAGCAGCCTACGGACAGGGGGTGAGCAGTACTTC.

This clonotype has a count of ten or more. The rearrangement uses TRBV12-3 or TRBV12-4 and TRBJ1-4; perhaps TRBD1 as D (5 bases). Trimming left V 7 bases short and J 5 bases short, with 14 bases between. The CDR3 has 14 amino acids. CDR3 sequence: CASTRETPNEKLFF. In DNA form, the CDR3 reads TGTGCCAGCACCAGGGAGACCCCGAATGAAAAACTGTTTTTT.

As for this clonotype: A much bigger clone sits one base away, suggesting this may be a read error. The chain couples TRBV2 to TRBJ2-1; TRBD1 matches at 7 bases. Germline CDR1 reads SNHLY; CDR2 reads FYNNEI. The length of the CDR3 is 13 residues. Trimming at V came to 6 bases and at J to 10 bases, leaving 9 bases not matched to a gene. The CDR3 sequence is CASRQGFPYEQFF. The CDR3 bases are TGTGCCAGCAGACAGGGGTTCCCCTACGAGCAGTTCTTC.

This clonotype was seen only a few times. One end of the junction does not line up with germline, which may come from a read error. CDR3 bases: TGTGCCATCAGTTACTGGGGCAATGGCTACACCTTC. Amino acid sequence: CAISYWGNGYTF. This sequence joins TRBV6-5 and TRBJ1-2; a weak D match, TRBD1 (5 bases). Germline CDR1 reads MNHEY; CDR2 reads SVGAGI. The CDR3 spans 12 residues.

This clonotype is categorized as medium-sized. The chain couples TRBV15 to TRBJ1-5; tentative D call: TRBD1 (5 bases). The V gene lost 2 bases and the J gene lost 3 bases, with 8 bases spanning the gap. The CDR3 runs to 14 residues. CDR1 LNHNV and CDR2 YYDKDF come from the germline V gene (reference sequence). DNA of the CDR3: TGTGCCACCAGCAGAAACAGGCACAATCAGCCCCAGCATTTT. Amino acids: CATSRNRHNQPQHF.